Included here is one T cell receptor (beta chain) sequence, with context. A much larger clone lies one base from this, so it may be a read error. This specimen belongs to a study of T cells after yellow fever vaccination. Study overall: Fractions containing few cells were prepared with SMART-Seq v4 Ultra Low Input.

From germline, CDR1 is SNHLY and CDR2 FYNNEI. The CDR3 consists of 18 residues. Whole-study findings and limits: Booster sampling recovered most clones from primary vaccination (under 98% CD4, roughly 88% CD8).

Using its own MiXCR run on the 5' RACE reads, TCRdb lists one record per CDR3 protein. The sample has some 48,000 distinct CDR3 sequences; more than 6% are singletons. The chain is built from TRBV2 and TRBJ2-1; 15 bases are shared with TRBD2. This TCR was sampled from a young man who received the YFV17D yellow fever vaccine. Sequences were derived from PBMCs, either bulk or a sorted T-cell subset (CD4+, CD8+, memory, or dextramer-sorted; not recorded which), sampled 45 days after the yellow fever booster vaccination. CDR3 sequence reads: CACSFGLAGGPRYNEQFF. CDR3 nucleotides: TGTGCCTGCAGTTTTGGACTAGCGGGAGGGCCTCGGTACAATGAGCAGTTCTTC.